The 29 T cell receptor beta chains reported below all come from one sample, sequenced in a study of cytomegalovirus exposure and HLA in healthy donors. The primer mix had 60 Vbeta and 13 Jbeta primers. The data were produced by immunoSEQ multiplex PCR, yet TCRdb's version contains in-frame clones alone and is incomplete. The data contain roughly 72,000 clones, approximately 79% of them singletons. Sequenced: PBMCs. These receptors came from a woman between 40 and 55 years old in good health and CMV-seropositive.

The table lists this clone with a count of one. The V gene is TRBV7-6, the J gene TRBJ2-1; 9 positions match TRBD2. The CDR3 spans 15 residues. V was clipped by 3 bases and J by 5 bases; unmatched bases: 5. CDR1 and CDR2 from the germline V gene are SGHVS and FNYEAQ. The CDR3 DNA reads as TGTGCCAGCAGCTTCAAAGCGGGGGGAAACAATGAGCAGTTCTTC. It translates to CASSFKAGGNNEQFF. Complete variable domain (other parts from reference TRBV7-6 and TRBJ2-1): GAGVSQSPRYKVTKRGQDVALRCDPISGHVSLYWYRQALGQGPEFLTYFNYEAQQDKSGLPNDRFSAERPEGSISTLTIQRTEQRDSAMYRCASSFKAGGNNEQFFGPGTRLTVL.

Worth noting for this clone: Mismatch with germline at one junction end may stem from a read error. The V and J genes are TRBV6-1 and TRBJ1-5, with D possibly matching TRBD1 (5 bases). The CDR3 contains 14 residues. Germline assignment: CDR1 MNHNS and CDR2 SASEGT. CDR3 residues: CAGSVGRGNQPQHF. The CDR3 DNA follows: TGTGCCGGCAGTGTTGGCAGGGGCAATCAGCCCCAGCATTTT.

The CDR3 region has the DNA TGTGCCAGCAGTGACACCCTCGGGACAGGTGACGACGAGCAGTACTTC. Translation: CASSDTLGTGDDEQYF. The J gene is TRBJ2-7, the V gene TRBV25-1, with 8 nucleotides matching TRBD1. CDR1 is MGHDK and CDR2 is SYGVNS in the germline V gene. The CDR3 contains 16 residues. Trimming removed 3 bases from V and 5 bases from J; junction bases left unmatched: 12.

This clone was observed a few times. V gene TRBV30 combines with J gene TRBJ1-2; no definite D call. Trimming left V 2 bases short and J 7 bases short, with 14 bases between. This CDR3 region has 13 residues. CDR1 and CDR2 (germline): GTSNPN, SVGIG (reference sequence). The CDR3 spells CAWSYGVERGYTF. The CDR3 DNA reads as TGTGCCTGGAGTTACGGGGTAGAGCGTGGCTACACCTTC.

The CDR3 sequence: CASSLAVGTQYF. CDR3 nucleotide sequence: TGTGCCAGCAGTTTGGCGGTCGGGACCCAGTACTTC. The chain combines TRBV28 with TRBJ2-5; D gene unclear. The CDR3 sequence is 12 residues long. V dropped 3 bases and J dropped 7 bases, with 9 bases sitting between them. The V gene's germline CDR1 is MDHEN and CDR2 SYDVKM.

This clone was observed once. V is TRBV29-1 and J is TRBJ2-1, with D possibly TRBD2 on 5 matching bases. The ends were cut back, 7 bases at V and 0 bases at J, with 16 bases in the middle. The CDR3 runs to 15 residues. Germline loops: CDR1 SQVTM, CDR2 ANQGSEA. The CDR3 loop reads CSGRKDSNSYNEQFF. The DNA for the CDR3 is TGCAGCGGTCGGAAGGACTCGAACTCCTACAATGAGCAGTTCTTC.

The chain carries TRBV6-1 and TRBJ1-5; tentatively, D is TRBD1 (5 bases). This CDR3 comprises 15 residues. V lost 5 bases and J 0 bases, leaving 11 bases between the germline ends. The germline CDR1 and CDR2 sequences are MNHNS and SASEGT. This CDR3 is CASSTKTDSNQPQHF. In DNA form, the CDR3 reads TGTGCCAGCAGTACAAAGACAGATAGCAATCAGCCCCAGCATTTT.

CDR3 nucleotide sequence: TGTGCCAGCAGACAATCCGGGACTAGCGTTCTCGAGCAGTACTTC. This sequence encodes CASRQSGTSVLEQYF. V usage is TRBV28 and J usage is TRBJ2-7; 10 bases are shared with TRBD2. With V trimmed by 6 bases and J by 6 bases, 11 bases remained unmatched. The CDR3 is 15 amino acids. The V gene's germline CDR1 is MDHEN and CDR2 SYDVKM.

The chain couples TRBV5-1 to TRBJ2-5, with 8 positions matching TRBD2. The CDR3 has 13 residues. Germline V gene data show CDR1 as SGHRS and CDR2 as YFSETQ. V lost 4 bases and J lost 4; bases outside the gene matches: 3. The CDR3 protein is CASSPLAGETQYF. The CDR3 coding sequence is TGCGCCAGCAGCCCGCTAGCGGGAGAGACCCAGTACTTC. The full variable domain, rest sourced from reference TRBV5-1 and TRBJ2-5, is KAGVTQTPRYLIKTRGQQVTLSCSPISGHRSVSWYQQTPGQGLQFLFEYFSETQRNKGNFPGRFSGRQFSNSRSEMNVSTLELGDSALYLCASSPLAGETQYFGPGTRLLVL.

This clone was recorded a few times. J is TRBJ2-2 and V is TRBV28; possibly TRBD1 for D (5 bases). This CDR3 has 17 residues. CDR1 and CDR2 (germline): MDHEN, SYDVKM. V lost 5 bases and J 3 bases, leaving 19 bases between the germline ends. The CDR3 DNA sequence: TGTGCCAGCAGTCCCCTAGGGGCGCCGAGTTACACCGGGGAGCTGTTTTTT. Its protein product is CASSPLGAPSYTGELFF.

The V call is TRBV11-2, the J call TRBJ1-2; tentatively, D is TRBD1 (6 bases). Germline lookup yields CDR1 SGHAT and CDR2 FQNNGV. This CDR3 is built from 17 residues. The V gene lost 4 bases and the J gene lost 6 bases, with 24 bases spanning the gap. CDR3 nucleotides: TGTGCCAGCAGCTCCGGGACACTTACTTTACCCTGGGATGGCTACACCTTC. Its protein is CASSSGTLTLPWDGYTF.

V usage is TRBV29-1 and J usage is TRBJ2-1; maybe TRBD1 (5 bases). Looked up from germline, CDR1 is SQVTM and CDR2 is ANQGSEA. The CDR3 has 14 residues. Trimming shortened V by 4 bases and J by 8 bases, and 18 bases separated the two germline ends. The CDR3 DNA is TGCAGCGTTGCCTCCCCAGGGATGGTCGATGAGCAGTTCTTC. Translated: CSVASPGMVDEQFF.

This clone was detected once. A read error may account for a junction end that differs from germline. The J gene is TRBJ1-6, the V gene TRBV28, with 7 bases fitting TRBD1. The CDR3 is 12 amino acids. The germline gives CDR1 MDHEN, CDR2 SYDVKM. The DNA of the CDR3 is TGTGCCAGCAGTTACGTACCGGGACAGTATAACTTT. Residues: CASSYVPGQYNF.

This chain joins TRBV6-5 and TRBJ1-1, with TRBD1 matching 9 bases. V shed 4 bases and J 8 bases; nucleotides not matched to a gene: 5. There are 13 residues in the CDR3. Germline values: CDR1 MNHEY, CDR2 SVGAGI. The CDR3 DNA reads TGTGCCAGCAGTTTCACGGACAGGGGAGAAGCTTTCTTT. Translated: CASSFTDRGEAFF.

The chain is built from TRBV5-1 and TRBJ1-2, with unresolved D. Looked up from germline, CDR1 is SGHRS and CDR2 is YFSETQ. The CDR3 length is 14 residues. V shed 0 bases and J shed 8 bases, with 14 bases lying between them. The CDR3 bases are TGCGCCAGCAGCTTGGGACACCCTACAGTGGGCTACACCTTC. Translation: CASSLGHPTVGYTF.

The rearrangement joins TRBV9 to TRBJ1-5; D possibly corresponds to TRBD1 (5 bases). Trimming cost V 8 bases and J 0 bases, with 12 bases left between them. The length of the CDR3 is 14 residues. The germline CDR1 and CDR2 sequences are SGDLS and YYNGEE. The CDR3 nucleotides read TGTGCCAGTGGGGGGGGATATAGCAATCAGCCCCAGCATTTT. Protein sequence: CASGGGYSNQPQHF.

J is TRBJ1-6 and V is TRBV6-1; possible D gene TRBD1, 6 bases. V shed 1 base and J shed 18 bases, with 25 bases lying between them. CDR1 is MNHNS, CDR2 SASEGT, per germline. This CDR3 is built from 16 residues. The CDR3 region is CASSEGPDRWSSTGHF. In DNA form, the CDR3 reads TGTGCCAGCAGTGAAGGTCCGGACAGATGGAGTTCAACAGGCCACTTT.

The chain's CDR3 is CASSERQGNQPQHF. In DNA form, the CDR3 reads TGTGCCAGCAGCGAAAGACAGGGGAATCAGCCCCAGCATTTT. The rearrangement joins TRBV2 to TRBJ1-5; 8 positions match TRBD1. The germline V gene encodes CDR1 SNHLY and CDR2 FYNNEI. This CDR3 has 14 residues. With V trimmed by 6 bases and J by 4 bases, 5 bases remained unmatched.

This clone was found once. This chain joins TRBV11-3 and TRBJ2-5; 7 positions match TRBD1. Per the germline V gene, CDR1 is SGHNT and CDR2 is YENEEA. V was clipped by 4 bases and J by 0 bases; unmatched bases: 5. This CDR3 is built from 15 residues. The DNA of the CDR3 is TGTGCCAGCAGCTCACCGGACAGGAACCAAGAGACCCAGTACTTC. It yields the protein CASSSPDRNQETQYF.

The J gene is TRBJ2-7, the V gene TRBV5-1, with TRBD1 identical over 7 bases. In germline, CDR1 is SGHRS, CDR2 YFSETQ. The V segment lost 4 bases and the J segment 0 bases; nucleotides outside the gene matches: 4. This CDR3 contains 14 residues. The CDR3 reads CASSRDSVSYEQYF. The CDR3 DNA follows: TGCGCCAGCAGCCGGGACAGTGTCTCCTACGAGCAGTACTTC.

The rearrangement uses TRBV29-1 and TRBJ1-2, with TRBD1 matching 8 bases. After removal of 6 bases from V and 3 bases from J, the junction contained 3 bases not matched to a gene. Germline V gives CDR1 SQVTM, CDR2 ANQGSEA. This CDR3 comprises 12 residues. CDR3 residues: CSVLQGDYGYTF. The CDR3 region has the DNA TGCAGCGTATTACAGGGGGACTATGGCTACACCTTC. Looking up the rest from reference TRBV29-1 and TRBJ1-2 gives the full variable domain: SAVISQKPSRDICQRGTSLTIQCQVDSQVTMMFWYRQQPGQSLTLIATANQGSEATYESGFVIDKFPISRPNLTFSTLTVSNMSPEDSSIYLCSVLQGDYGYTFGSGTRLTVV.

The sample holds a few counts of this clone. V is TRBV2 and J is TRBJ2-3; D uncertain. V was pared by 5 bases and J by 2 bases, with 8 bases between. Germline loops: CDR1 SNHLY, CDR2 FYNNEI. The CDR3 is 13 amino acids. The CDR3 is CASSPPFTDTQYF. The CDR3 nucleotides are TGTGCCAGCAGTCCTCCGTTCACAGATACGCAGTATTTT.

The genes are TRBV27 and TRBJ2-7; 9 bases are shared with TRBD1. The CDR3 is 14 residues long. Germline V CDR1 and CDR2: MNHEY, SMNVEV (reference sequence). The J segment lost 2 bases and the V segment lost 4 bases, leaving 3 bases of the junction unmatched. The CDR3 sequence: CASSSRDRAYEQYF. The DNA of the CDR3 is TGTGCCAGCAGTTCCCGGGACAGGGCCTACGAGCAGTACTTC.

The table lists this clone with a few counts. The chain's CDR3 is CASSDSPRRGETQYF. CDR3 bases: TGTGCCAGCAGTGACTCCCCTCGACGGGGAGAGACCCAGTACTTC. The V gene is TRBV6-1, the J gene TRBJ2-5; possibly TRBD2 for D (5 bases). CDR1 and CDR2 from the germline V gene are MNHNS and SASEGT. The CDR3 runs 15 residues. V was pared by 3 bases and J by 4 bases, with 15 bases between.

The rearrangement joins TRBV4-2 to TRBJ2-7; 9 bases agree with TRBD1. The CDR3 spans 16 residues. The J segment lost 5 bases and the V segment lost 2 bases, leaving 10 bases of the junction unmatched. CDR1 and CDR2 (germline): LGHNA, YNFKEQ. The CDR3 DNA reads as TGTGCCAGCAGCCAATCAATTGGGACAGGGAGGAACGAGCAGTACTTC. Translated: CASSQSIGTGRNEQYF.

V usage is TRBV6-1 and J usage is TRBJ1-2; TRBD1 might be the D (5 bases). Germline assignment: CDR1 MNHNS and CDR2 SASEGT. The V gene lost 0 bases and the J gene lost 6 bases, with 11 bases spanning the gap. This CDR3 comprises 14 residues. The CDR3 reads CASSEAGRVNGYTF. The CDR3 nucleotides read TGTGCCAGCAGTGAAGCGGGCAGGGTAAATGGCTACACCTTC.

This chain uses TRBV7-8 with TRBJ2-1; a possible D gene is TRBD1 (6 bases). Germline CDR1 SGHVS, CDR2 FQNEAQ. The CDR3 contains 14 residues. V lost 1 base, J lost 7 bases, and 11 bases lay in between. This chain's CDR3 is CASSLGTQGNEQFF. In nucleotides, the CDR3 is TGTGCCAGCAGCTTAGGGACTCAGGGGAATGAGCAGTTCTTC.

This chain joins TRBV28 and TRBJ1-5; 7 positions agree with TRBD1. V shed 4 bases, J shed 9 bases, and the junction held 9 bases outside the gene matches. The CDR3 has 14 residues. Germline assignment: CDR1 MDHEN and CDR2 SYDVKM. The CDR3 loop is CASSSQGRRGPQHF. DNA of the CDR3: TGTGCCAGCAGTTCACAGGGGCGACGGGGGCCCCAGCATTTT.

The rearrangement uses TRBV19 and TRBJ2-2, with D possibly matching TRBD1 (5 bases). CDR1 is LNHDA and CDR2 is SQIVND in the germline V gene (reference sequence). Between the trimmed V and J ends, which lost 2 bases and 6 bases, there was a span of 10 bases. This CDR3 is 14 amino acids long. The CDR3 protein is CASSITQGSGELFF. Here the CDR3 DNA reads TGTGCCAGTAGTATAACGCAGGGTTCCGGGGAGCTGTTTTTT.